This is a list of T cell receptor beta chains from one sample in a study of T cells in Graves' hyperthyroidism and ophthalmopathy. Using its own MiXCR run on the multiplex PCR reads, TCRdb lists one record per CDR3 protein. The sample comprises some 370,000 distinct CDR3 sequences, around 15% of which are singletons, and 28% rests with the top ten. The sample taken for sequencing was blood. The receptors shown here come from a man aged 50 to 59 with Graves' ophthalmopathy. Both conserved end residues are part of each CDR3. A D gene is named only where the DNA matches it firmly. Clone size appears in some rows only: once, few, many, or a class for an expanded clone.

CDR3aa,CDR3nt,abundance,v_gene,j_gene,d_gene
CSAGLHGEQFF,TGCAGTGCCGGACTCCACGGTGAGCAGTTCTTC,few,TRBV20-1,TRBJ2-1,NA
CAWRYPGLIANYGYTF,TGTGCCTGGAGGTATCCGGGACTGATAGCTAACTATGGCTACACCTTC,many,TRBV30,TRBJ1-2,NA
CASSVGTGGEAFF,TGTGCCAGCAGCGTAGGGACAGGGGGAGAAGCTTTCTTT,many,TRBV9,TRBJ1-1,TRBD1
CASRSPTVWNTEAFF,TGTGCCAGCAGATCCCCCACGGTGTGGAACACTGAAGCTTTCTTT,NA,TRBV6-1,TRBJ1-1,NA
CASSLLGYYGYTF,TGTGCCAGCAGCTTGCTTGGGTACTATGGCTACACCTTC,many,TRBV5-5,TRBJ1-2,NA
CASSIGDPATDTQYF,TGTGCCAGCAGCATCGGGGACCCAGCCACAGATACGCAGTATTTT,many,TRBV11-1,TRBJ2-3,NA
CASSLGTETNTGELFF,TGCGCCAGCAGCCTAGGGACAGAGACGAACACCGGGGAGCTGTTTTTT,NA,TRBV5-1,TRBJ2-2,TRBD1
CASSFGGIYEQYF,TGTGCCAGCAGCTTTGGCGGGATCTACGAGCAGTACTTC,many,TRBV11-2,TRBJ2-7,NA
CAISGRGADTQYF,TGTGCCATCAGCGGGAGAGGCGCAGATACGCAGTATTTT,NA,TRBV10-3,TRBJ2-3,NA
CASSERATNTGELFF,TGTGCCAGCAGTGAAAGGGCCACGAACACCGGGGAGCTGTTTTTT,NA,TRBV2,TRBJ2-2,NA
CASSRGDRSYNEQFF,TGTGCCAGCAGCCGGGGGGACAGGTCCTACAATGAGCAGTTCTTC,NA,TRBV2,TRBJ2-1,NA
CASSDGTLLNANYGYTF,TGTGCCAGCAGCGATGGGACCCTCCTAAATGCGAACTATGGCTACACCTTC,few,TRBV9,TRBJ1-2,NA
CATSRESGGGYGYTF,TGTGCCACCAGCAGAGAATCCGGGGGCGGCTATGGCTACACCTTC,few,TRBV15,TRBJ1-2,NA
CASRYTGADTQYF,TGTGCCAGCAGGTATACAGGGGCAGATACGCAGTATTTT,NA,TRBV7-2,TRBJ2-3,TRBD1
CASSGSGWEKLFF,TGTGCCAGCAGTGGGAGCGGTTGGGAAAAACTGTTTTTT,NA,TRBV6-1,TRBJ1-4,NA
CASSRRQGGIVNTEAFF,TGTGCCAGCAGCCGACGACAGGGAGGAATCGTGAACACTGAAGCTTTCTTT,many,TRBV7-9,TRBJ1-1,TRBD1
CSARLAGSTDTQYF,TGCAGTGCTAGGCTAGCGGGAAGCACAGATACGCAGTATTTT,many,TRBV20-1,TRBJ2-3,TRBD2
CASRVAGVYEQYF,TGTGCCAGCAGGGTAGCGGGAGTTTACGAGCAGTACTTC,few,TRBV6-1,TRBJ2-7,TRBD2
CASSEVSGGRDTQYF,TGTGCCAGCAGTGAAGTTTCGGGGGGGAGAGATACGCAGTATTTT,many,TRBV6-1,TRBJ2-3,TRBD2
CASSLLWSYEQYF,TGTGCCAGCAGCTTACTTTGGTCCTACGAGCAGTACTTC,many,TRBV7-2,TRBJ2-7,NA
CASSSTGRTTMPPDTQYF,TGTGCCAGCAGCTCCACCGGACGAACCACAATGCCCCCAGATACGCAGTATTTT,many,TRBV7-9,TRBJ2-3,NA
CASSVGPNTEAFF,TGTGCCAGCAGCGTAGGTCCCAACACTGAAGCTTTCTTT,many,TRBV9,TRBJ1-1,NA